This T cell receptor beta chain was recovered during a study of blood T cell repertoires in COVID-19. Between the trimmed V and J ends, which lost 0 bases and 0 bases, there was a span of 11 bases. The CDR3 is 16 residues long. Germline V gene data show CDR1 as SGHRS and CDR2 as YFSETQ. The data were produced by immunoSEQ multiplex PCR, yet TCRdb's version contains in-frame clones alone and is incomplete. The sample has approximately 360,000 clones; about 89% are singletons. Sequencing was performed on PBMCs or T cells enriched from blood (not recorded which). This sequence originates from a man aged 35 to 55 in a cohort exposed to, infected with or recovered from COVID-19 (not recorded which). The rearrangement uses TRBV5-1 and TRBJ2-3, with D perhaps TRBD2 (6 bases). The CDR3 DNA follows: TGCGCCAGCAGCTTGGGGATAGCGGCTAGCACAGATACGCAGTATTTT. Protein sequence: CASSLGIAASTDTQYF.